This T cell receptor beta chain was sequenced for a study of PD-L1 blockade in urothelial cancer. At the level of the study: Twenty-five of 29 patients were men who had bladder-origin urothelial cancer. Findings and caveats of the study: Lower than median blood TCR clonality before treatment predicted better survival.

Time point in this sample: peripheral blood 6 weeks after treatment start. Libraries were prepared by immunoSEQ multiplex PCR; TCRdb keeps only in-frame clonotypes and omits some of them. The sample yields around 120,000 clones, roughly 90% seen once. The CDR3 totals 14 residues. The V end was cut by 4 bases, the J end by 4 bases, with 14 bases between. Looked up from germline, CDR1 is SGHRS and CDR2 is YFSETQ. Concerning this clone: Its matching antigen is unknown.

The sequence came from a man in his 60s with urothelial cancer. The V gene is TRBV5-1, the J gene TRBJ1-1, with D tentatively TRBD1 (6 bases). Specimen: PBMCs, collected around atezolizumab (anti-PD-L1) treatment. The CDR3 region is CASSPEGGVTEAFF. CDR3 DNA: TGCGCCAGCAGCCCCGAGGGGGGGGTCACTGAAGCTTTCTTT.